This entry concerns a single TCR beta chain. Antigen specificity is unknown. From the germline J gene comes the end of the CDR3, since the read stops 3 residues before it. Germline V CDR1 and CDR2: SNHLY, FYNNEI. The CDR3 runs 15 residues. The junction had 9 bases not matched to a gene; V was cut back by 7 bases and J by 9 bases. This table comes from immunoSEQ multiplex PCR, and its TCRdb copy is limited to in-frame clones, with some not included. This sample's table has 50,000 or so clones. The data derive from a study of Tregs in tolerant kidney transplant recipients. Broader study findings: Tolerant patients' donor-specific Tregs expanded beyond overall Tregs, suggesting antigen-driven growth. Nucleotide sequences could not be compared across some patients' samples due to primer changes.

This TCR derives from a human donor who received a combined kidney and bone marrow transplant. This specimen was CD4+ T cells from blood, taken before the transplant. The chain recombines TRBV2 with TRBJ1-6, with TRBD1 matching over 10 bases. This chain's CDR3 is CASKTSRTGGSPLHF. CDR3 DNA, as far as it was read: TGTGCCAGCAAGACGAGTAGGACAGGGGGTTCACCC.